The 15 T cell receptor beta chains below all came from one sample that was sequenced in a study of CD8+CD57+ T cells in acquired aplastic anemia. The template for TCR beta VDJ and CDR3 sequence profiling was genomic DNA. TCRdb ran MiXCR on the reads and lists one entry per CDR3 protein. The sample consists of roughly 130,000 distinct CDR3 sequences, 48% of them appearing once. Specimen: sorted CD4+, CD8+, or CD8+CD57+ T cells (not recorded which) from PBMCs. These receptor sequences come from a human donor in good health, serving as a control.

There are many counts of this clonotype. The chain employs TRBV7-2 and TRBJ2-2, with 8 bases that match TRBD1. The CDR3 contains 15 residues. Per germline, CDR1 SGHTA and CDR2 FQGNSA. J was trimmed by 4 bases and V by 5 bases; bases with no gene match: 6. The CDR3: CASSPNRGSTGELFF. CDR3 coding DNA: TGTGCCAGCAGCCCGAACAGGGGGTCCACCGGGGAGCTGTTTTTT. The variable domain in full, with the rest retrieved from reference TRBV7-2 and TRBJ2-2, is GAGVSQSPSNKVTEKGKDVELRCDPISGHTALYWYRQSLGQGLEFLIYFQGNSAPDKSGLPSDRFSAERTGGSVSTLTIQRTQQEDSAVYLCASSPNRGSTGELFFGEGSRLTVL.

Concerning this clonotype itself: At one end, the junction sequence differs from germline, possibly due to a read error. The genes are TRBV15 and TRBJ1-4; D gene unclear. Per the germline V gene, CDR1 is LNHNV and CDR2 is YYDKDF (reference sequence). This CDR3 is built from 15 residues. CDR3 sequence: CAASTRGVLNVKLFF. DNA of the CDR3: TGTGCCGCCAGCACCCGCGGGGTCCTTAATGTAAAACTGTTTTTT.

Here the CDR3 DNA reads TGTGCCAGCTCACCCCGCCGCCGGGCGCAGGGACTTATCGCTGGTGAGCAGTTCTTC. This gives the protein CASSPRRRAQGLIAGEQFF. V usage is TRBV18 and J usage is TRBJ2-1, with D possibly being TRBD2 (6 bases). CDR1 and CDR2 (germline): KGHSH, LQKENI. Trimming took off 3 bases at V and 9 bases at J, with 30 bases between the two ends. The CDR3 has 19 amino acids.

The DNA of the CDR3 is TGCAGTGCTTATAATAAAGAGCTGCCCTACGAGCAGTACGTC. This codes for CSAYNKELPYEQYV. The V call is TRBV20-1, the J call TRBJ2-7; D gene unclear. V lost 5 bases, J lost 2 bases, and 16 bases lay in between. Germline-derived CDR1 and CDR2 are DFQATT and SNEGSKA (reference sequence). This CDR3 comprises 14 residues.

The V call is TRBV6-2 or TRBV6-3, the J call TRBJ1-2, with 7 bases identical to TRBD1. CDR3 length equals 16 residues. The V gene end was trimmed by 0 bases and the J gene end by 4 bases; junction bases not matched to a gene: 8. Germline V lookup: CDR1 MNHEY, CDR2 SVGEGT. CDR3 sequence reads: CASSYSPRRGRYGYTF. The CDR3 DNA reads TGTGCCAGCAGTTACTCACCGAGGAGGGGGCGCTATGGCTACACCTTC.

The table lists this clonotype with many counts. The chain combines TRBV12-3 or TRBV12-4 with TRBJ1-1; tentatively, D is TRBD1 (6 bases). CDR3 length equals 14 residues. The V end was cut by 6 bases, the J end by 3 bases, with 14 bases between. This CDR3 reads CASRSTGMDTEAFF. DNA for the CDR3: TGTGCCAGCAGGTCAACAGGGATGGACACTGAAGCTTTCTTT.

This clonotype was counted between two and nine times. The chain is built from TRBV5-6 and TRBJ1-2; D might be TRBD1 (5 bases). The CDR3 loop spans 15 amino acids. Germline-derived CDR1 and CDR2 are SGHDT and YYEEEE. Trimming removed 6 bases from V and 2 bases from J, with 17 bases in between. The CDR3 here is CASTPPGRSNYGYTF. CDR3 coding DNA: TGTGCCAGCACCCCACCGGGGCGGTCAAACTATGGCTACACCTTC.

This CDR3 reads CASEAGGWNEQFF. The CDR3 DNA is TGTGCCAGCGAGGCGGGGGGGTGGAATGAGCAGTTCTTC. The rearrangement links TRBV25-1 to TRBJ2-1; 9 bases fit TRBD2. The V gene end was trimmed by 8 bases and the J gene end by 7 bases; junction bases not matched to a gene: 6. CDR1 and CDR2 from the germline V gene are MGHDK and SYGVNS. The CDR3 is 13 amino acids.

The V and J genes are TRBV3-1 and TRBJ2-7, with a possible D match to TRBD2 (5 bases). V was shortened by 0 bases and J by 5 bases, with 11 bases between the two germline ends. Germline-derived CDR1 and CDR2 are LGHDT and YNNKEL (reference sequence). This CDR3 region has 14 residues. This CDR3 reads CASSQDVGRNEQYF. CDR3 nucleotide sequence: TGTGCCAGCAGCCAAGACGTAGGGAGAAACGAGCAGTACTTC.

Of note for this clonotype: Being one base from a much bigger clone, this may be a read error. The conserved final phenylalanine or tryptophan is absent from the CDR3, which likely points to a read error. This chain joins TRBV19 and TRBJ1-5; TRBD1 is a possible D gene (5 bases). This CDR3 has 16 amino acids. Per the germline V gene, CDR1 is LNHDA and CDR2 is SQIVND (reference sequence). V lost 3 bases to trimming and J lost 9 bases, with 21 bases between them. This chain's CDR3 is CASSMIRAGPDLPQHS. In DNA form, the CDR3 reads TGTGCCAGTAGTATGATACGGGCAGGGCCCGACCTGCCCCAGCATTCT.

The table lists this clonotype with a count of one. The chain is built from TRBV28 and TRBJ2-5; D unresolved. Looked up from germline, CDR1 is MDHEN and CDR2 is SYDVKM. Trimming removed 5 bases from V and 5 bases from J, with 12 bases in between. This CDR3 contains 13 residues. The CDR3: CASSPPFAETQYF. The CDR3 nucleotides are TGTGCCAGCAGTCCCCCCTTTGCGGAGACCCAGTACTTC.

This clonotype was picked up many times. V and J are TRBV3-1 and TRBJ2-1; tentative D call: TRBD1 (6 bases). Germline assignment: CDR1 LGHDT and CDR2 YNNKEL (reference sequence). Trimming shortened V by 4 bases and J by 1 base, and 11 bases separated the two germline ends. There are 15 residues in the CDR3. The CDR3: CASSRDRLSYNEQFF. The CDR3 bases are TGTGCCAGCAGCCGTGACAGGTTATCCTACAATGAGCAGTTCTTC.

The chain is built from TRBV20-1 and TRBJ2-5; 7 nucleotides line up with TRBD2. V shed 1 base and J 0 bases; nucleotides not matched to a gene: 14. Germline CDR1 reads DFQATT; CDR2 reads SNEGSKA (reference sequence). The CDR3 runs 18 residues. CDR3 bases: TGCAGTGCTAGAGTTGATTGGGCTAGCGGAAGGTACCAAGAGACCCAGTACTTC. It specifies CSARVDWASGRYQETQYF.

The chain carries TRBV24-1 and TRBJ1-2; D is unresolved. V gave up 8 bases and J gave up 2 bases, with 11 bases separating them. CDR1 is KGHDR, CDR2 SFDVKD, per germline. This CDR3 comprises 13 residues. The chain's CDR3 is CATTGRLNYGYTF. As DNA, the CDR3 is TGTGCCACCACTGGACGGCTGAACTATGGCTACACCTTC.

This clonotype was picked up many times. The CDR3 loop is CASSYGQASTDTQYF. The DNA for the CDR3 is TGTGCCAGCAGCTATGGACAGGCTAGCACAGATACGCAGTATTTT. The chain joins TRBV5-5 to TRBJ2-3, with 7 bases aligning to TRBD1. CDR3 length: 15 residues. Germline V gene sequence: CDR1 SGHKS, CDR2 YYEKEE (reference sequence). V lost 3 bases and J lost 0; bases outside the gene matches: 4. The full variable domain, completed using reference TRBV5-5 and TRBJ2-3, is DAGVTQSPTHLIKTRGQQVTLRCSPISGHKSVSWYQQVLGQGPQFIFQYYEKEERGRGNFPDRFSARQFPNYSSELNVNALLLGDSALYLCASSYGQASTDTQYFGPGTRLTVL.